A single sample gave rise to the 25 T cell receptor beta chains below, sequenced in a study of CD8 T cells in Susac syndrome. Roughly 0.45 to 1 ug RNA was reverse transcribed with random hexamers. TCRdb re-derived calls from the immunoSEQ multiplex PCR reads in MiXCR, one entry per CDR3 protein. Among under 200,000 distinct CDR3 sequences listed, more than 90% were seen once. The source material was CD4+ T cells from PBMCs. These receptors were collected from a human donor in good health.

The chain combines TRBV9 with TRBJ2-3; D ambiguous. CDR1 is SGDLS and CDR2 is YYNGEE in the germline V gene. The CDR3 sequence is 15 residues long. Trimming pared 0 bases from V and 4 bases from J, leaving 12 bases between. The CDR3 is CASSVVKAMADTQYF. CDR3 DNA sequence: TGTGCCAGCAGCGTAGTGAAAGCAATGGCAGATACGCAGTATTTT. Combining the CDR3 with reference TRBV9 and TRBJ2-3 gives the whole variable domain DSGVTQTPKHLITATGQRVTLRCSPRSGDLSVYWYQQSLDQGLQFLIQYYNGEERAKGNILERFSAQQFPDLHSELNLSSLELGDSALYFCASSVVKAMADTQYFGPGTRLTVL.

The chain links TRBV12-5 to TRBJ1-1; possible D gene TRBD1, 6 bases. The germline V and J ends were trimmed by 0 bases and 3 bases, with 11 bases remaining between them. The CDR3 runs to 15 residues. Per the germline V gene, CDR1 is LGHNT and CDR2 is FRNRAP. The CDR3 spells CASGLVGKGDTEAFF. The CDR3 nucleotides read TGTGCTAGTGGTTTGGTAGGGAAGGGGGACACTGAAGCTTTCTTT.

The CDR3 nucleotides are TGTGCCAGCAGCTCCCGGGACAGGGCCACAGATACGCAGTATTTT. Protein product: CASSSRDRATDTQYF. This rearrangement joins TRBV5-4 to TRBJ2-3, with 9 bases identical to TRBD1. Looked up from germline, CDR1 is SGHNT and CDR2 is YYREEE (reference sequence). The V segment lost 3 bases and the J segment 2 bases; nucleotides outside the gene matches: 4. The CDR3 loop spans 15 amino acids. Supplemented by reference TRBV5-4 and TRBJ2-3, the full variable domain reads ETGVTQSPTHLIKTRGQQVTLRCSSQSGHNTVSWYQQALGQGPQFIFQYYREEENGRGNFPPRFSGLQFPNYSSELNVNALELDDSALYLCASSSRDRATDTQYFGPGTRLTVL.

The V gene is TRBV24-1, the J gene TRBJ2-5; D is possibly TRBD1 (6 bases). The CDR3 contains 15 residues. Germline loops: CDR1 KGHDR, CDR2 SFDVKD. V dropped 1 base and J dropped 2 bases, with 10 bases sitting between them. The CDR3 region is CATSDFGGGQETQYF. CDR3 coding DNA: TGTGCCACCAGTGATTTTGGGGGCGGGCAAGAGACCCAGTACTTC.

This rearrangement joins TRBV6-5 to TRBJ2-1, with D unresolved. Germline V gives CDR1 MNHEY, CDR2 SVGAGI. This CDR3 contains 12 residues. Trimming shortened V by 6 bases and J by 4 bases, and 7 bases separated the two germline ends. Here the CDR3 reads CASRGQYNEQFF. The DNA of the CDR3 is TGTGCCAGCAGGGGCCAGTACAATGAGCAGTTCTTC.

The chain links TRBV12-3 or TRBV12-4 to TRBJ1-2, with D unresolved. Trimming removed 3 bases from V and 4 bases from J, with 9 bases in between. The CDR3 loop spans 13 amino acids. The CDR3 protein is CASSLGFSYGYTF. DNA of the CDR3: TGTGCCAGCAGTTTGGGTTTTTCCTATGGCTACACCTTC.

J is TRBJ2-7 and V is TRBV18; possibly TRBD1 for D (6 bases). The CDR3 has 15 residues. Trimming removed 0 bases from V and 2 bases from J, with 11 bases in between. CDR1 and CDR2 from the germline V gene are KGHSH and LQKENI. The CDR3 region has the DNA TGTGCCAGCTCACCACCGGGGGCCGGCCCCTACGAGCAGTACTTC. Its protein is CASSPPGAGPYEQYF.

The chain combines TRBV29-1 with TRBJ2-7; a possible D gene is TRBD1 (8 bases). The CDR3 extends over 13 amino acids. CDR1 is SQVTM and CDR2 is ANQGSEA in the germline V gene. V lost 5 bases, J lost 5 bases, and 16 bases lay in between. CDR3 residues: CSVLTGGDDEQYF. The DNA for the CDR3 is TGCAGCGTTCTAACAGGGGGGGACGACGAGCAGTACTTC.

The chain links TRBV3-1 to TRBJ1-5, with 12 bases matching TRBD1. CDR3 length equals 15 residues. V lost 6 bases and J lost 10; bases outside the gene matches: 10. Germline lookup yields CDR1 LGHDT and CDR2 YNNKEL (reference sequence). CDR3 amino acids: CASSLTGTGGSPQHF. As DNA, the CDR3 is TGTGCCAGCAGTCTTACCGGGACAGGGGGCTCACCCCAGCATTTT.

This clonotype was seen a single time. The V and J genes are TRBV12-3 or TRBV12-4 and TRBJ1-2; D remains unclear. Trimming pared 7 bases from V and 2 bases from J, leaving 8 bases between. The CDR3 loop spans 12 amino acids. The CDR3 coding sequence is TGTGCCAGCATCGGACCGAACTATGGCTACACCTTC. Translation: CASIGPNYGYTF.

The chain combines TRBV29-1 with TRBJ1-1; 7 nucleotides agree with TRBD1. The germline gives CDR1 SQVTM, CDR2 ANQGSEA. After removal of 1 base from V and 3 bases from J, the junction contained 8 bases not matched to a gene. The CDR3 runs to 15 residues. In DNA, the CDR3 is TGCAGCGTTGAAGGTGAATGGGACAGCCACACTGAAGCTTTCTTT. It is translated as CSVEGEWDSHTEAFF.

The chain is built from TRBV30 and TRBJ1-1; TRBD1 aligns across 12 bases. Germline CDR1 reads GTSNPN; CDR2 reads SVGIG (reference sequence). V shed 3 bases, J shed 3 bases, and the junction held 11 bases outside the gene matches. This CDR3 contains 17 residues. The CDR3 DNA follows: TGTGCCTGGAGCCGGGACAGGGGGCAAATCCGGCACACTGAAGCTTTCTTT. This translates into CAWSRDRGQIRHTEAFF. Looking up the rest from reference TRBV30 and TRBJ1-1 gives the full variable domain: SQTIHQWPATLVQPVGSPLSLECTVEGTSNPNLYWYRQAAGRGLQLLFYSVGIGQISSEVPQNLSASRPQDRQFILSSKKLLLSDSGFYLCAWSRDRGQIRHTEAFFGQGTRLTVV.

A note on this clonotype: At one end, the junction sequence differs from germline, possibly due to a read error. The CDR3: CASSYWSSYNEQFF. The CDR3 coding sequence is TGTGCCAGCAGCTACTGGAGCTCCTACAATGAGCAGTTCTTC. The chain has TRBV6-2 or TRBV6-3 and TRBJ2-1, with unresolved D. CDR1 MNHEY and CDR2 SVGEGT come from the germline V gene. The CDR3 consists of 14 residues.

The chain uses TRBV3-1 and TRBJ1-5, with TRBD1 matching 7 bases. The ends lost 6 bases at V and 5 bases at J; junction bases unmatched: 7. CDR3 length: 14 residues. The germline V gene has CDR1 LGHDT and CDR2 YNNKEL (reference sequence). The CDR3 bases are TGTGCCAGCAGACCGACAGGGTGGGATCAGCCCCAGCATTTT. Its protein is CASRPTGWDQPQHF.

The CDR3 DNA sequence: TGTGCCAGCAGCCCGAGACTTGGGGATACGCAGTATTTT. It encodes CASSPRLGDTQYF. This chain joins TRBV3-1 and TRBJ2-3; D remains unclear. The germline V and J ends were trimmed by 4 bases and 6 bases, with 11 bases remaining between them. Germline CDR1 and CDR2: LGHDT and YNNKEL (reference sequence). The CDR3 extends over 13 amino acids.

The gene calls are TRBV24-1 and TRBJ2-1; D tentatively fits TRBD1 or TRBD2 (5 bases each). This CDR3 spans 12 amino acids. The V gene lost 7 bases and the J gene lost 11 bases, with 14 bases spanning the gap. Germline assignment: CDR1 KGHDR and CDR2 SFDVKD. CDR3 in amino acids: CATRNDLGQQFF. CDR3 sequence (DNA): TGTGCCACCAGGAACGACCTGGGACAGCAGTTCTTC.

The chain couples TRBV20-1 to TRBJ2-7; D not resolved. Trimming removed 5 bases at V and 0 bases at J, with 17 bases between. CDR1 DFQATT and CDR2 SNEGSKA come from the germline V gene (reference sequence). The CDR3 loop spans 15 amino acids. As DNA, the CDR3 is TGCAGTGCTGGGCCCCAAGGAACGGCCTCCTACGAGCAGTACTTC. It translates to CSAGPQGTASYEQYF.

This chain uses TRBV18 with TRBJ2-7; D call uncertain. Germline V gene data show CDR1 as KGHSH and CDR2 as LQKENI. V shed 5 bases and J shed 3 bases, with 8 bases lying between them. The CDR3 is 12 amino acids. In nucleotides, the CDR3 is TGTGCCAGCTCATACGGAGACTACGAGCAGTACTTC. Protein: CASSYGDYEQYF.

This chain links TRBV2 with TRBJ1-1; no clear D gene. Trimming took 4 bases from V and 10 from J, leaving 13 bases between them. This CDR3 has 12 residues. Germline V gene data show CDR1 as SNHLY and CDR2 as FYNNEI. CDR3 protein: CASSGNTELAFF. The DNA of the CDR3 is TGTGCCAGCAGTGGGAATACCGAGCTAGCTTTCTTT.

The J gene is TRBJ2-1, the V gene TRBV20-1, with a tentative D call TRBD2 (6 bases). Deletions cut 7 bases from V and 6 bases from J, with 7 bases between. This CDR3 is built from 10 residues. Germline V gene data show CDR1 as DFQATT and CDR2 as SNEGSKA (reference sequence). The CDR3 loop reads CSVGGNEQFF. CDR3 nucleotide sequence: TGCAGTGTGGGGGGCAATGAGCAGTTCTTC.

CDR3 bases: TGCAGTGCTAGAGATCCCTTGCCAAGCTCCTACAATGAGCAGTTCTTC. As protein: CSARDPLPSSYNEQFF. V gene TRBV20-1 combines with J gene TRBJ2-1, with unresolved D. Germline V gene data show CDR1 as DFQATT and CDR2 as SNEGSKA (reference sequence). The CDR3 runs to 16 residues. Trimming removed 0 bases from V and 0 bases from J, with 12 bases in between.

The chain recombines TRBV4-3 with TRBJ2-3; D possibly corresponds to TRBD1 (6 bases). The CDR3 is 15 amino acids. Germline CDR1 LGHNA, CDR2 YSLEER. V lost 6 bases and J lost 4, with 17 bases in between. The CDR3 nucleotides are TGCGCCAGCAGTCGCGCTGCGACAGGCTCAGATACGCAGTATTTT. It translates to CASSRAATGSDTQYF.

V usage is TRBV4-2 and J usage is TRBJ1-5; D unclear. Trimming stripped 0 bases from V and 6 bases from J, with 12 bases between. Germline loops: CDR1 LGHNA, CDR2 YNFKEQ. The CDR3 sequence is 15 residues long. The CDR3 spells CASSQDWAGRQPQHF. The CDR3 DNA reads TGTGCCAGCAGCCAAGATTGGGCAGGCCGTCAGCCCCAGCATTTT.

The chain carries TRBV3-1 and TRBJ1-6; D is perhaps TRBD1 (6 bases). The germline V and J ends were trimmed by 6 bases and 7 bases, with 13 bases remaining between them. The V gene's germline CDR1 is LGHDT and CDR2 YNNKEL (reference sequence). The CDR3 contains 14 residues. CDR3 amino acids: CASRSRQGNSPLHF. CDR3 sequence (DNA): TGTGCCAGCAGATCCCGGCAGGGGAATTCACCCCTCCACTTT.

This chain uses TRBV7-2 with TRBJ2-7; TRBD2 is a possible D gene (6 bases). Looked up from germline, CDR1 is SGHTA and CDR2 is FQGNSA. The CDR3 has 15 amino acids. The ends were cut back, 3 bases at V and 6 bases at J, with 18 bases in the middle. The CDR3 is CASSFSSGSEREQYF. The CDR3 DNA sequence: TGTGCCAGCAGCTTTAGTTCCGGGAGCGAACGCGAGCAGTACTTC.